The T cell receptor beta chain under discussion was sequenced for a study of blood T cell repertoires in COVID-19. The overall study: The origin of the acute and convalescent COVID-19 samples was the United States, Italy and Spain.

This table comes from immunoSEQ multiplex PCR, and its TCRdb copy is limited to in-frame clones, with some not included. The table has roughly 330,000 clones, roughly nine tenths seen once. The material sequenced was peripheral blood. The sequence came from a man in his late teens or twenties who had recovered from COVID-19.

CDR3 loop: CASSPRDRPNTEAFF. The CDR3 region has the DNA TGTGCCAGCTCACCACGTGACAGACCGAACACTGAAGCTTTCTTT. V gene TRBV18 combines with J gene TRBJ1-1; perhaps TRBD1 as D (5 bases). Germline values: CDR1 KGHSH, CDR2 LQKENI. This CDR3 is built from 15 residues. Trimming took 1 base from V and 1 from J, leaving 10 bases between them.